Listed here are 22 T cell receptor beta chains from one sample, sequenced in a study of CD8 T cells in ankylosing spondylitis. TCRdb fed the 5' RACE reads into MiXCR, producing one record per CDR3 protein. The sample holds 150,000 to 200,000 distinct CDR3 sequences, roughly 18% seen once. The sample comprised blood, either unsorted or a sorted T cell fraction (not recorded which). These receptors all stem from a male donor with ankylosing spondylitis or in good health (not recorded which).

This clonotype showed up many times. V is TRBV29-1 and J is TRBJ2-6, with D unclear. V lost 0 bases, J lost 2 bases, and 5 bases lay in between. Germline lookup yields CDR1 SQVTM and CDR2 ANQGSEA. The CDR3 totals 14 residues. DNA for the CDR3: TGCAGCGTTGAAGAAAGGACTGGGGCCAACGTCCTGACTTTC. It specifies CSVEERTGANVLTF.

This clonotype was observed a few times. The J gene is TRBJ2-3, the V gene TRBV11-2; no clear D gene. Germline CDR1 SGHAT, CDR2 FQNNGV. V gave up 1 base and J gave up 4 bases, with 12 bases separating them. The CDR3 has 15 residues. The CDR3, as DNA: TGTGCCAGCAGCTTAGGACGTGGTTACCCAGATACGCAGTATTTT. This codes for CASSLGRGYPDTQYF. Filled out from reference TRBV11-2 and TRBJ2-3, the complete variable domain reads EAGVAQSPRYKIIEKRQSVAFWCNPISGHATLYWYQQILGQGPKLLIQFQNNGVVDDSQLPKDRFSAERLKGVDSTLKIQPAKLEDSAVYLCASSLGRGYPDTQYFGPGTRLTVL.

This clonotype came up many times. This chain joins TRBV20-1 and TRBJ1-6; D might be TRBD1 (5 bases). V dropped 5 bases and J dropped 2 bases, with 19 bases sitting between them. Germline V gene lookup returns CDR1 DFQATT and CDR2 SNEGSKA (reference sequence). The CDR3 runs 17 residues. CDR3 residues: CSASGPGLVPYNSPLHF. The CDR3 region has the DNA TGCAGTGCTTCCGGGCCAGGGCTCGTTCCCTATAATTCACCCCTCCACTTT.

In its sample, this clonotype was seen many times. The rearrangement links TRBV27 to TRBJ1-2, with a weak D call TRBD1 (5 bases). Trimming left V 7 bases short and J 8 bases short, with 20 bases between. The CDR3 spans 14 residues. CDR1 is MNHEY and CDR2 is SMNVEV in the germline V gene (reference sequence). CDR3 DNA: TGTGCCAGCATGTCAGGGACGGCAAGTCACGGCTACACCTTC. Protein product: CASMSGTASHGYTF.

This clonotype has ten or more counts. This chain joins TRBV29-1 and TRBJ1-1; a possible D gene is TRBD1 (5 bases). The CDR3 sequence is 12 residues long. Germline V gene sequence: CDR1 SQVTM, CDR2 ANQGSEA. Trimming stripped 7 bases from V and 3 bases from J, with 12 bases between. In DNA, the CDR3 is TGCAGCGACCGGGGGAGGGACACTGAAGCTTTCTTT. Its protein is CSDRGRDTEAFF.

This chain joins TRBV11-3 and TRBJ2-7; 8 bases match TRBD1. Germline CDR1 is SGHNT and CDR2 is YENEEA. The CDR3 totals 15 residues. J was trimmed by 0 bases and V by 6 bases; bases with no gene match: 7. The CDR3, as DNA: TGTGCCAGCAGATTCCGGGACAGGAGCTCCTACGAGCAGTACTTC. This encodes CASRFRDRSSYEQYF.

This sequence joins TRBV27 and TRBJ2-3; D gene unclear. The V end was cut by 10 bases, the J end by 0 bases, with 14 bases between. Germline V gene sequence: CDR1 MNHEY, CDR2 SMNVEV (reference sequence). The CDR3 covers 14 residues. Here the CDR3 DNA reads TGTGCCACCTATCCTGGCGACAGCACAGATACGCAGTATTTT. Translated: CATYPGDSTDTQYF.

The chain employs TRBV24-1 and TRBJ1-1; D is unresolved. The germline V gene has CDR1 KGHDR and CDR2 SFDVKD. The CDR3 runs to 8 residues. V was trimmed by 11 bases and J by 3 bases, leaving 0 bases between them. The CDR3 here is CANTEAFF. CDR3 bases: TGTGCCAACACTGAAGCTTTCTTT.

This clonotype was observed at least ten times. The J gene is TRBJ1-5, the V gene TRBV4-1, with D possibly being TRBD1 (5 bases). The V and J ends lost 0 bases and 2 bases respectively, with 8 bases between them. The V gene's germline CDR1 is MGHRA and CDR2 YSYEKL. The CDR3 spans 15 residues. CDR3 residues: CASSQDRAGNQPQHF. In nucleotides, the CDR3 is TGCGCCAGCAGCCAAGACAGGGCCGGCAATCAGCCCCAGCATTTT.

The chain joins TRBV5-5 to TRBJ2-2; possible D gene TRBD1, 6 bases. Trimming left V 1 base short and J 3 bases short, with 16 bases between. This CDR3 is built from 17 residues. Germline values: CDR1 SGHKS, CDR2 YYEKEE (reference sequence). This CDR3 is CASSLNRDRIYTGELFF. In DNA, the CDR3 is TGTGCCAGCAGCTTGAACAGGGACCGAATCTACACCGGGGAGCTGTTTTTT.

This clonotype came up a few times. Here the CDR3 reads CSARDQREPSYEQYF. CDR3 DNA sequence: TGCAGTGCTAGAGATCAGAGGGAGCCCTCCTACGAGCAGTACTTC. The chain couples TRBV20-1 to TRBJ2-7, with D tentatively TRBD2 (5 bases). The CDR3 is 15 residues long. Germline values: CDR1 DFQATT, CDR2 SNEGSKA (reference sequence). With 0 bases removed from V and 0 bases from J, the gap between germline ends came to 12 bases.

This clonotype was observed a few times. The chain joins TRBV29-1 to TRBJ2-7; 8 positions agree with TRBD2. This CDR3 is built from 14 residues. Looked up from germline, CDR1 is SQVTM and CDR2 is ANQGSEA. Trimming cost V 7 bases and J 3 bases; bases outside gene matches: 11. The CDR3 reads CSAEGGAGGYEQYF. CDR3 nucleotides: TGCAGCGCCGAAGGAGGGGCGGGAGGCTACGAGCAGTACTTC.

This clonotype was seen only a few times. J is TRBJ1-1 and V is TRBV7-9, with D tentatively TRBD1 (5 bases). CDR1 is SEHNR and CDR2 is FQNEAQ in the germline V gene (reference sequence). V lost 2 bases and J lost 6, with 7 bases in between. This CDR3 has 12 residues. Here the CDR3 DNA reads TGTGCCAGCAGCTTACGGGGCGCTGAAGCTTTCTTT. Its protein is CASSLRGAEAFF.

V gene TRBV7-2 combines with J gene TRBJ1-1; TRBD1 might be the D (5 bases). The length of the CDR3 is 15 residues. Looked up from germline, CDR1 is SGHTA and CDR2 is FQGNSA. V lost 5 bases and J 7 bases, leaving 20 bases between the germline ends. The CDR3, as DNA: TGTGCCAGCAGCACTAAGGGCAGGGAGAGAGTTGAAGCTTTCTTT. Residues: CASSTKGRERVEAFF.

The CDR3 sequence: CAISESIGASYEQYF. The CDR3 DNA reads TGTGCCATCAGTGAATCCATCGGGGCTTCCTACGAGCAGTACTTC. The V and J genes are TRBV10-3 and TRBJ2-7; perhaps D is TRBD1 or TRBD2 (5 bases each). Looked up from germline, CDR1 is ENHRY and CDR2 is SYGVKD. Trimming shortened V by 3 bases and J by 1 base, and 13 bases separated the two germline ends. The CDR3 is 15 residues long.

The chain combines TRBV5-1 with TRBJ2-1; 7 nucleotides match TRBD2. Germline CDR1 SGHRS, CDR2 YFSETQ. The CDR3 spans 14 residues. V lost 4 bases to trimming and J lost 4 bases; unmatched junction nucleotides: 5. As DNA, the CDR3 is TGCGCCAGCAGCCCCAGCGGGGCATACAATGAGCAGTTCTTC. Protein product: CASSPSGAYNEQFF.

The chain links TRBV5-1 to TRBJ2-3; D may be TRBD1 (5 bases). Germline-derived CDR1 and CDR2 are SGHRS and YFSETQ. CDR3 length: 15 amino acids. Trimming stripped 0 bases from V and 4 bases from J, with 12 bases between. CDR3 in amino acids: CASSLAYIRADTQYF. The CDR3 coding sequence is TGCGCCAGCAGCTTGGCCTACATCAGGGCAGATACGCAGTATTTT.

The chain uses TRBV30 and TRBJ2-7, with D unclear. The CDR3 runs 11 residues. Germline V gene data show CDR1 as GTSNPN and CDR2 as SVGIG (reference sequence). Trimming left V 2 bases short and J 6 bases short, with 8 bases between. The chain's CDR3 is CAWSSTIEQYF. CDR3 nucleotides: TGTGCCTGGAGTTCAACCATCGAGCAGTACTTC.

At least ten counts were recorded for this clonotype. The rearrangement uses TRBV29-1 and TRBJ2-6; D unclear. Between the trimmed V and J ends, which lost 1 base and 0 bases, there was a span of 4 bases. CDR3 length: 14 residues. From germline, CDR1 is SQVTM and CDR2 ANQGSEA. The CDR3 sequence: CSVEVSSGANVLTF. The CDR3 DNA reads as TGCAGCGTTGAAGTGAGCTCTGGGGCCAACGTCCTGACTTTC.

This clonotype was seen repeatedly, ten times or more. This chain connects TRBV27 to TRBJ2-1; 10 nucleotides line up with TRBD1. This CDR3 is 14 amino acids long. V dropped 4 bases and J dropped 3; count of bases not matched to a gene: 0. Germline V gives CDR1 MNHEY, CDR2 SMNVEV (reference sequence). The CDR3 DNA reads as TGTGCCAGCAGTTGGGACAGGGGCTACAATGAGCAGTTCTTC. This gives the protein CASSWDRGYNEQFF.

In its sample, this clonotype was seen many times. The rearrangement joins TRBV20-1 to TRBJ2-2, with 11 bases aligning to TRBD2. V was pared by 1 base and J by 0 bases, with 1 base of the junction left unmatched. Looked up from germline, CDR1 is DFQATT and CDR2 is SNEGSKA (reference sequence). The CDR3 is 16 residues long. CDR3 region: CSARGSGRANTGELFF. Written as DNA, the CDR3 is TGCAGTGCTAGAGGTAGCGGGAGGGCGAACACCGGGGAGCTGTTTTTT.

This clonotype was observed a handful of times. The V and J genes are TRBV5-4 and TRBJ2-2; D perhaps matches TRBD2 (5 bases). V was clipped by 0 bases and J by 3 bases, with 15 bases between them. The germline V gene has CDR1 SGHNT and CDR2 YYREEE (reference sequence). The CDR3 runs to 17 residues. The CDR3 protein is CASSLERTRAYTGELFF. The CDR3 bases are TGTGCCAGCAGCTTGGAAAGAACGAGGGCCTACACCGGGGAGCTGTTTTTT.